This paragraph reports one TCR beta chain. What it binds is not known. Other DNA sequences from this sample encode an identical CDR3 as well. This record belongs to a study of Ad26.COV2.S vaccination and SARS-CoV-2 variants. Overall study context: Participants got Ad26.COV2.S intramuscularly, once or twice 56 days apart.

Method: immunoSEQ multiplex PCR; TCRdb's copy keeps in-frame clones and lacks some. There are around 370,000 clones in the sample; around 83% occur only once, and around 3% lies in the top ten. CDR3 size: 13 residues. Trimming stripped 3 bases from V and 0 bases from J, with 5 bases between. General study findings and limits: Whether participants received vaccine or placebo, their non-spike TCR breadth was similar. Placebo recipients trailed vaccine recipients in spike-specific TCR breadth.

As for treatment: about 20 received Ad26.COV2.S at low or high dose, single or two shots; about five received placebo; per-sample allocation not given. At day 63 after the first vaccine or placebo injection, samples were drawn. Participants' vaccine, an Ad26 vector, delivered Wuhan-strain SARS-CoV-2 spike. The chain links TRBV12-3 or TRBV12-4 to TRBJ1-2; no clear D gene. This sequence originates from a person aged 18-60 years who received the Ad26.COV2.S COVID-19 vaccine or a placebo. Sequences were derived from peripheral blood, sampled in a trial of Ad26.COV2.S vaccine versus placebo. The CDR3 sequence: CASSFGANYGYTF. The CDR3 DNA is TGTGCCAGCAGTTTTGGAGCTAACTATGGCTACACCTTC.